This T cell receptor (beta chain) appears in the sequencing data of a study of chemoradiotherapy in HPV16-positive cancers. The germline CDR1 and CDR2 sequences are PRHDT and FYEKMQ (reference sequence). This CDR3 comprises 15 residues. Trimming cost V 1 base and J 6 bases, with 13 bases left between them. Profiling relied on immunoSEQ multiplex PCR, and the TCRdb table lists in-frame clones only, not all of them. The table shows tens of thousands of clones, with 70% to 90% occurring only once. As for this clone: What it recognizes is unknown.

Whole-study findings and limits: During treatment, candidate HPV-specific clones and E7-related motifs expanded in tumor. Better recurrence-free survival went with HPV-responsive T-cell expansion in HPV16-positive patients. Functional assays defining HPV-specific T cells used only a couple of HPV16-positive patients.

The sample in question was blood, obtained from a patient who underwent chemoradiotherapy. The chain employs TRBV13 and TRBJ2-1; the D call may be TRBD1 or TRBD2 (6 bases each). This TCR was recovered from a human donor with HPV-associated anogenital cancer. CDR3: CASSLVPGAGNEQFF. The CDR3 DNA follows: TGTGCCAGCAGCTTAGTCCCGGGGGCGGGCAATGAGCAGTTCTTC. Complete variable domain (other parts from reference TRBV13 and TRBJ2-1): AAGVIQSPRHLIKEKRETATLKCYPIPRHDTVYWYQQGPGQDPQFLISFYEKMQSDKGSIPDRFSAQQFSDYHSELNMSSLELGDSALYFCASSLVPGAGNEQFFGPGTRLTVL.